This T cell receptor (beta chain) came from a study of T cell responses to AZD1222 COVID-19 vaccine. Findings and caveats of the study: In the spike-specific TCR repertoire, nearly half reportedly target unmutated variant regions.

About this clone itself: As yet, its antigen is unknown.

The CDR3 covers 18 residues. V gave up 5 bases and J gave up 9 bases; unmatched junction bases: 20. Germline CDR1 and CDR2: SNHLY and FYNNEI. Method: immunoSEQ multiplex PCR; TCRdb's copy keeps in-frame clones and lacks some. The top ten hold roughly 18% of the sample, which has approximately 75,000 clones, around 87% seen once. This chain connects TRBV2 to TRBJ2-3, with 10 nucleotides matching TRBD2. Sequencing was performed on peripheral blood, taken 28 days after the second AZD1222 dose. The origin of this receptor is an adult who received the AZD1222 COVID-19 vaccine. This CDR3 is CASSPRKGRASGGSTQYF. CDR3 bases: TGTGCCAGCAGTCCGCGGAAGGGAAGGGCTAGCGGGGGTTCAACGCAGTATTTT.